This T cell receptor (beta chain) was recovered during a study of identical twins. Points from the study as a whole: Memory repertoires lacked the insertion deficit that abundant cord blood beta clonotypes showed.

The CDR3 length is 12 residues. Germline V lookup: CDR1 SGHDN, CDR2 FVKESK. Trimming stripped 3 bases from V and 6 bases from J, with 9 bases between. TCRdb fed the 5' RACE reads into MiXCR, producing one record per CDR3 protein. Of hundreds of thousands of distinct CDR3 sequences listed, 8.6% were seen once; the top ten hold around 0.98%. The table lists this clonotype with many counts. The antigen remains undetermined. The same sample was also used in a study of yellow fever vaccine responses in identical twins.

J is TRBJ2-7 and V is TRBV14; D remains unclear. The sequencing input was PBMCs. The sequence was obtained from a woman aged 18-29 years in good health. The CDR3 loop reads CASSQGIVEQYF. In DNA form, the CDR3 reads TGTGCCAGCAGCCAGGGGATAGTCGAGCAGTACTTC.